This T cell receptor (beta chain) was retrieved from a study of CD4 T cells in relation to SARS-CoV-2 and coronaviruses. Study-level findings and limits: Crossreactive clones expanded significantly less to SARS-CoV-2 than monoreactive clones.

Libraries were prepared by immunoSEQ multiplex PCR; TCRdb keeps only in-frame clonotypes and omits some of them. The sample has about 36,000 clones, about 79% seen once. As for this clone: Antigen: not known.

For about nine days, around 91,000 sorted CD4+ cells grew with T cell-depleted PBMCs and CEF. The CDR3 runs 11 residues. The germline V and J ends were trimmed by 5 bases and 9 bases, with 10 bases remaining between them. Per germline, CDR1 MNHNY and CDR2 SVGAGI (reference sequence). Sequences were obtained from naive CD4+ T cells from PBMCs, cultured in vitro. Subset described: naive CD4+ T cells isolated by negative enrichment. The clonotype was recovered from an adult with COVID-19. J is TRBJ2-5 and V is TRBV6-6; unclear D gene. The CDR3 reads CASSDFRSQYF. The CDR3 DNA reads TGTGCCAGCAGTGACTTCCGATCCCAGTACTTC.